This is a list of T cell receptor beta chains from one sample in a study of CD8+ T cells in alopecia areata. Repertoires were generated with immunoSEQ multiplex PCR, while TCRdb's copy carries only in-frame clones and drops some. The sample includes roughly 130,000 clones, approximately 58% seen only once; the top ten take 4.5%. The sample in question was CD4+ T cells sorted from blood, obtained at week 0. These receptors were taken from a human donor with alopecia areata. Both conserved end residues are part of each CDR3. The D gene is left open where the match is weak. Some rows mark clone size as missing; the rest say once, few, many or name a class of expanded clone.

NA NA TRBJ1-2 TRBV9 TGTGCCAGCAGCGTAGCTTCGAACTATGGCTACACCTTC CASSVASNYGYTF
few TRBD1 TRBJ1-5 TRBV7-8 TGTGCCAGCAGCCCGGGACAGGGCAATCAGCCCCAGCATTTT CASSPGQGNQPQHF
NA TRBD2 TRBJ2-5 TRBV5-1 TGCGCCAGCAGTTGGGGACTAGCGGGGGCCCAAGAGACCCAGTACTTC CASSWGLAGAQETQYF
NA TRBD1 TRBJ2-4 TRBV5-1 TGCGCCAGCAGCTTCGGGACAGATCTAGCCAAAAACATTCAGTACTTC CASSFGTDLAKNIQYF
NA NA TRBJ2-1 TRBV7-2 TGTGCCAGCACCGCGGAGGGCGGCGGCCGTAAGCAGTTCTTC CASTAEGGGRKQFF
NA NA TRBJ1-2 TRBV7-9 TGTGCCAGCAGCTTAGCGTCGGTTGGGAAAGGCTACACCTTC CASSLASVGKGYTF
NA TRBD1 TRBJ2-7 TRBV5-4 TGTGCCAGCAGCTTGCCCGGGACAGGGAGCCCCTACGAGCAGTACTTC CASSLPGTGSPYEQYF
few TRBD1 TRBJ1-5 TRBV19 TGTGCCAGTAGTACACAGGGGGCTAACAGCAATCAGCCCCAGCATTTT CASSTQGANSNQPQHF
NA TRBD1 TRBJ2-7 TRBV6-5 TGTGCCAGCAGATACTCATTCGACAGGGGAGTCTACGAGCAGTACTTC CASRYSFDRGVYEQYF
NA NA TRBJ1-2 TRBV4-3 TGCGCCAGCAGCCAAGACACCGGGACACCGAACTATGGCTACACCTTC CASSQDTGTPNYGYTF
NA TRBD1 TRBJ1-6 TRBV2 TGTGCCAGCAACCCCGACAGGGCACGAAATTCACCCCTCCACTTT CASNPDRARNSPLHF
few NA TRBJ2-7 TRBV23-1 TGCGCCAGCGTGGACCTTAGTGAACAGCTTGACGGCGAGCAGTACTTC CASVDLSEQLDGEQYF
NA TRBD2 TRBJ2-1 TRBV6-1 TGTGCCAGCAGTGCCCTAGGGACTAGCGACTACAATGAGCAGTTCTTC CASSALGTSDYNEQFF
few NA TRBJ2-7 TRBV18 TGTGCCAGCTCCCGAGGGGCAACTACCGGACGAAGGGCTTACGAGCAGTACTTC CASSRGATTGRRAYEQYF
NA NA TRBJ1-1 TRBV5-6 TGTGCCAGCAGGGGATTACAGAACCTGGCGAACACTGAAGCTTTCTTT CASRGLQNLANTEAFF
NA TRBD1 TRBJ1-1 TRBV6-5 TGTGCCAGCAACCGAGGGGGCGCGGCTTTCTTT CASNRGGAAFF
once NA TRBJ2-7 TRBV5-4 TGTGCCAGCAGGATCCGCGGCAACCCCTACGAGCAGTACTTC CASRIRGNPYEQYF
few TRBD1 TRBJ1-4 TRBV7-9 TGTGCCTTTCATCACGCTACAGGGGCGGGAGAAAAACTGTTTTTT CAFHHATGAGEKLFF
NA TRBD1 TRBJ2-5 TRBV30 TGTGCCTGGTCGGGACAGGGCCAAGAGACCCAGTACTTC CAWSGQGQETQYF
NA TRBD1 TRBJ1-1 TRBV28 TGTGCCATTGGACAGGGATACACTGAAGCTTTCTTT CAIGQGYTEAFF
NA NA TRBJ2-3 TRBV7-2 TGTGCCAGCAGCTTACTTACCGGAGTTGTCACAGATACGCAGTATTTT CASSLLTGVVTDTQYF
NA NA TRBJ2-7 TRBV25-1 TGTGCCAGCAGTGATATCGCGGGATCGCCCTACGAGCAGTACTTC CASSDIAGSPYEQYF
NA NA TRBJ1-1 TRBV29-1 TGCAGCGTTGTAACAGATATGAACACTGAAGCTTTCTTT CSVVTDMNTEAFF
NA NA TRBJ1-5 TRBV10-3 TGTGCCATCAGTGAGTTCGCCGGCCGCAATCAGCCCCAGCATTTT CAISEFAGRNQPQHF
many NA TRBJ2-5 TRBV28 TGTGCCAGCAGTACACAGCGACAGGAGGGGGAGACCCAGTACTTC CASSTQRQEGETQYF
NA TRBD1 TRBJ1-6 TRBV6-6 TGTGCCAGCAGTTCCGGACAGGGGGCGACCAATTCACCCCTCCACTTT CASSSGQGATNSPLHF
few NA TRBJ1-6 TRBV23-1 TGCGCCAGCAGTCGTCTGAGGGCGCCTCCTCCTAATTCACCCCTCCACTTT CASSRLRAPPPNSPLHF
once TRBD1 TRBJ1-1 TRBV6-5 TGTGCCAGCAGTTACTCCGGACAGGGGGTAACTGAAGCTTTCTTT CASSYSGQGVTEAFF
NA NA TRBJ1-2 TRBV4-1 TGCGCCAGCAGCCAAGACGTCGGGCTGGGCTACACCTTC CASSQDVGLGYTF
NA TRBD2 TRBJ2-7 TRBV5-1 TGCGCCAGCAGCGTAACTAGCGGGGTCTACGAGCAGTACTTC CASSVTSGVYEQYF
NA TRBD1 TRBJ1-2 TRBV7-9 TGTGCCAGCAGCCGGGGACAGCACTATGGCTACACCTTC CASSRGQHYGYTF
NA NA TRBJ1-5 TRBV2 TGTGCCAGCAGGAAAACACATTTTTCTGGTGGGGCGAGGCAGCCCCAGCATTTT CASRKTHFSGGARQPQHF
few NA TRBJ1-5 TRBV19 TGTGCCAGTAGTATCGGAAATCAGCCCCAGCATTTT CASSIGNQPQHF
NA NA TRBJ2-2 TRBV7-3 TGTGCCAGCAGCTTGCAGGCGGGGACGAACACCGGGGAGCTGTTTTTT CASSLQAGTNTGELFF
NA NA TRBJ2-3 TRBV5-6 TGTGCCAGCAGCTTTCAGGACAAGGCAGATACGCAGTATTTT CASSFQDKADTQYF
NA TRBD1 TRBJ1-4 TRBV7-7 TGTGCCAGCAGCTTGAACAGGGGGCCTAATGAAAAACTGTTTTTT CASSLNRGPNEKLFF
NA TRBD1 TRBJ1-5 TRBV30 TGTGCCTGGCGGGACAGGGAAAATCAGCCCCAGCATTTT CAWRDRENQPQHF
NA NA TRBJ2-7 TRBV18 TGTGCCAGCTCACCAGCATCCTACGAGCAGTACTTC CASSPASYEQYF
NA TRBD1 TRBJ2-7 TRBV2 TGTGCCAGCAACGACAGGGGTTACGAGCAGTACTTC CASNDRGYEQYF
NA NA TRBJ2-7 TRBV10-3 TGTGCCATCAGTGAGTCGAAGGACAGCACCTACGAGCAGTACTTC CAISESKDSTYEQYF
few NA TRBJ1-6 TRBV19 TGTGCCAGTAGTATCGCAGGGGAATCGCCCCCCCTCCACTTT CASSIAGESPPLHF
few NA TRBJ1-4 TRBV2 TGTGCCAGCAGGGTCTCGGTTGTTGAAAAACTGTTTTTT CASRVSVVEKLFF
medium-sized NA TRBJ1-2 TRBV2 TGTGCCAGCAGTGAAGTGAGAGGGGGTGGCTACACCTTC CASSEVRGGGYTF
NA NA TRBJ2-2 TRBV19 TGTGCCAGTGGGGCCGGGACAGGGGGACTAGCGGAGAACACCGGGGAGCTGTTTTTT CASGAGTGGLAENTGELFF
NA TRBD2 TRBJ2-3 TRBV27 TGTGCCAGCAGTAGTCCGGGACTACTCCTGGGGGATACGCAGTATTTT CASSSPGLLLGDTQYF
NA TRBD2 TRBJ2-3 TRBV7-2 TGTGCCAGCAGCTTCACTAGCGGGGGGGGGCCCGATACGCAGTATTTT CASSFTSGGGPDTQYF
NA NA TRBJ2-1 TRBV7-2 TGTGCCAGCAGCTTCGAAGCCTCCTACAATGAGCAGTTCTTC CASSFEASYNEQFF
few NA TRBJ1-5 TRBV20-1 TGCAGTGCTTCAAACAATCAGCCCCAGCATTTT CSASNNQPQHF
NA TRBD2 TRBJ2-1 TRBV7-9 TGTGCCAGCAGCGCCCGACTAGCGGGGACCCACAATGAGCAGTTCTTC CASSARLAGTHNEQFF
NA TRBD2 TRBJ2-3 TRBV5-1 TGCGCCAGCAGCTCTGTAGCGGGAGAGACAGATACGCAGTATTTT CASSSVAGETDTQYF
NA NA TRBJ1-2 TRBV6-5 TGTGCCAGCACCGAAACTGGCAGGATCAACTATGGCTACACCTTC CASTETGRINYGYTF
NA NA TRBJ2-5 TRBV4-2 TGTGCCAGCAGCCAAGATTTAATAGGTGCAGACGCTCAAGAGACCCAGTACTTC CASSQDLIGADAQETQYF
NA TRBD2 TRBJ2-1 TRBV10-3 TGTGCCATCAGTGACCCCGGACTAGCGGGAGGGTACAATGAGCAGTTCTTC CAISDPGLAGGYNEQFF
NA TRBD1 TRBJ1-2 TRBV5-6 TGTGCCAGCAGCTTGGATTACAGGGGATGGAATGGCTACACCTTC CASSLDYRGWNGYTF
NA NA TRBJ2-5 TRBV12-5 TGTGCTAGTGGTTTGGGGAAAACCCAGTACTTC CASGLGKTQYF
few NA TRBJ2-3 TRBV14 TGTGCCAGCAGCCAAGCCTTCACAGATACGCAGTATTTT CASSQAFTDTQYF
NA NA TRBJ2-3 TRBV7-2 TGTGCCAGCAGCGCCCCGGGGATGACAGATACGCAGTATTTT CASSAPGMTDTQYF
NA NA TRBJ1-1 TRBV5-1 TGCGCCAGCAGCTTCTTGGACCCGCAAGAAGCTTTCTTT CASSFLDPQEAFF
NA TRBD2 TRBJ2-3 TRBV9 TGTGCCAGCAGCGTAGCGGGGGGAGGACCCACAGATACGCAGTATTTT CASSVAGGGPTDTQYF
NA NA TRBJ2-2 TRBV19 TGTGCCAGTAGTATGTCGGCGGTCGGGGAGCTGTTTTTT CASSMSAVGELFF